This TCR beta chain came from a study of blood T cells in healthy people across ages. The germline gives CDR1 SGHRS, CDR2 YFSETQ. The CDR3 is made up of 15 amino acids. The ends were cut back, 3 bases at V and 5 bases at J, with 17 bases in the middle. Each sample provided at least 5.5 micrograms of extracted total RNA. Sample-barcoded 5' priming and a J-beta primer mix drove a second PCR of about 6 to 12 cycles. TCRdb independently ran MiXCR on the 5' RACE reads; one entry per CDR3 protein. The table shows about 1.4 million distinct CDR3 sequences, with around 55% occurring only once. General observations from the study: While age rose, TCR beta diversity per million T cells dropped in a roughly linear way. The study found TCR beta diversity correlated strongly with naive T cell percentage.

As for this clonotype: Its cognate antigen is unknown.

This chain links TRBV5-1 with TRBJ2-5; TRBD1 might be the D (6 bases). The sample taken for sequencing was blood. The TCR was taken from a man aged 18 to 29 in good health. The CDR3 DNA reads as TGCGCCAGCAGCTCAGGGACATCAAAAGGGGAGACCCAGTACTTC. Its translation is CASSSGTSKGETQYF.